This entry concerns a single T cell receptor beta chain. Its matching antigen is unknown. The sample comes from a study of T cell repertoires in cytomegalovirus infection. Overall study: The public TCR beta signatures pointed to both CMV infection and matching HLA type. Study results and caveats: Dominating the ex vivo response were HLA-C-restricted CMV-specific TCR beta clonotypes.

V was cut by 1 base and J by 5 bases, with 11 bases left in between. There are 14 residues in the CDR3. The V gene's germline CDR1 is SGHTA and CDR2 FQGNSA. TCRdb fed the reads into MiXCR, producing one record per CDR3 protein. This sample has some 110,000 distinct CDR3 sequences, with around 32% found just once. Sequencing was performed on CD8+ T cells from cultured PBMCs, taken from culture after CMV antigen stimulation. The rearrangement uses TRBV7-2 and TRBJ1-1; D gene unclear. The sequence was obtained from a human donor in good health (CMV status not recorded). Some clones in this sample may be carry-over from other donors' samples. The CDR3 loop reads CASSLGEIGTEAFF. In DNA, the CDR3 is TGTGCCAGCAGCTTAGGGGAGATAGGGACTGAAGCTTTCTTT.